Listed here are 10 T cell receptor beta chains from one sample, sequenced in a study of CD8+CD57+ T cells in acquired aplastic anemia. Genomic DNA constituted the template upon which TCR beta VDJ and CDR3 profiling was performed. MiXCR was run by TCRdb on the reads, yielding one entry per CDR3 protein. The table lists 150,000 to 200,000 distinct CDR3 sequences, approximately 52% of them singletons, with around 2% in the top ten. Patients picked for sequencing had shown CD8+CD57+ cell expansion detected by flow cytometry. Specimen: sorted CD4+, CD8+, or CD8+CD57+ T cells (not recorded which) from PBMCs. These receptors came from a human donor with aplastic anemia.

The chain couples TRBV6-1 to TRBJ1-2, with 9 bases identical to TRBD1. CDR3 length: 15 amino acids. V was clipped by 0 bases and J by 8 bases; unmatched bases: 7. CDR1 is MNHNS and CDR2 is SASEGT in the germline V gene. This CDR3 is CASSEATGGRGGYTF. CDR3 coding DNA: TGTGCCAGCAGTGAAGCGACAGGGGGAAGGGGAGGCTACACCTTC.

In this sample, this clonotype turned up many times. V usage is TRBV11-2 and J usage is TRBJ2-6; 16 positions agree with TRBD2. This CDR3 contains 19 residues. Germline values: CDR1 SGHAT, CDR2 FQNNGV. J was trimmed by 1 base and V by 4 bases; bases with no gene match: 4. CDR3 in amino acids: CASSSRGLAGGSGANVLTF. The CDR3 DNA is TGTGCCAGCAGCTCTAGGGGACTAGCGGGGGGGTCTGGGGCCAACGTCCTGACTTTC.

The CDR3 nucleotides are TGCAGTGCCGTACGAGATGACGGACTCCAAGAGACCCAGTACTTC. Its protein product is CSAVRDDGLQETQYF. This chain links TRBV20-1 with TRBJ2-5, with D possibly matching TRBD2 (5 bases). Looked up from germline, CDR1 is DFQATT and CDR2 is SNEGSKA (reference sequence). This CDR3 comprises 15 residues. Trimming took off 6 bases at V and 1 base at J, with 18 bases between the two ends.

This sequence joins TRBV29-1 and TRBJ2-3; 14 nucleotides agree with TRBD2. This CDR3 is built from 13 residues. In germline, CDR1 is SQVTM, CDR2 ANQGSEA. V dropped 5 bases and J dropped 14; count of bases not matched to a gene: 9. The CDR3 loop is CSVLGTSGSPMYF. In DNA form, the CDR3 reads TGCAGCGTTTTGGGGACTAGCGGGAGTCCCATGTATTTT.

This sequence joins TRBV10-2 and TRBJ2-3; 7 bases map to TRBD1. Germline values: CDR1 WSHSY, CDR2 SAAADI. The CDR3 contains 16 residues. Losses at the gene ends were 1 base for V and 4 bases for J; bases not matched to a gene: 8. The CDR3 bases are TGCGCCAGCAGTGAGTTGACAGGGCTCGGGGCAGATACGCAGTATTTT. As protein: CASSELTGLGADTQYF.

Of note for this clonotype: The junction and the germline gene differ at one end; a read error may be behind it. Written as DNA, the CDR3 is TGCGCCAGCAGACAAGGCAGGTTTGACACTGAAGCTTTCTTT. Translating it yields CASRQGRFDTEAFF. The chain carries TRBV4-1 and TRBJ1-1, with D unresolved. Germline V gene sequence: CDR1 MGHRA, CDR2 YSYEKL. The CDR3 length is 14 residues.

Worth noting for this clonotype: Given the absence of the conserved phenylalanine or tryptophan at the CDR3 end, a read error is likely. This chain uses TRBV11-2 with TRBJ1-1; unclear D gene. The CDR3 spans 8 residues. V lost 3 bases to trimming and J lost 11 bases, with 1 base between them. Germline V lookup: CDR1 SGHAT, CDR2 FQNNGV. The CDR3 DNA follows: TGTGCCAGCAGCTTGGCTTTCTCT. Its protein is CASSLAFS.

V usage is TRBV9 and J usage is TRBJ2-2; TRBD1 might be the D (5 bases). The CDR3 has 13 residues. Between the trimmed V and J ends, which lost 9 bases and 2 bases, there was a span of 11 bases. Germline V gives CDR1 SGDLS, CDR2 YYNGEE. The CDR3 loop is CATSTVNTGELFF. Here the CDR3 DNA reads TGTGCCACCTCGACAGTAAACACCGGGGAGCTGTTTTTT.

This clonotype has a count of ten or more. The CDR3: CSASRRLGGANVLTF. Written as DNA, the CDR3 is TGCAGTGCTAGTAGGAGACTGGGGGGGGCCAACGTCCTGACTTTC. The rearrangement uses TRBV20-1 and TRBJ2-6; D remains unclear. This CDR3 is built from 15 residues. Germline CDR1 is DFQATT and CDR2 is SNEGSKA (reference sequence). Trimming pared 3 bases from V and 4 bases from J, leaving 13 bases between.

At least ten counts were recorded for this clonotype. The V gene is TRBV19, the J gene TRBJ1-3, with a weak D call TRBD1 (5 bases). With 4 bases removed from V and 0 bases from J, the gap between germline ends came to 16 bases. CDR1 and CDR2 (germline): LNHDA, SQIVND (reference sequence). The CDR3 covers 17 residues. The chain's CDR3 is CASSTFLRVSSGNTIYF. DNA for the CDR3: TGTGCCAGTAGTACCTTTCTCAGGGTGAGCTCTGGAAACACCATATATTTT.